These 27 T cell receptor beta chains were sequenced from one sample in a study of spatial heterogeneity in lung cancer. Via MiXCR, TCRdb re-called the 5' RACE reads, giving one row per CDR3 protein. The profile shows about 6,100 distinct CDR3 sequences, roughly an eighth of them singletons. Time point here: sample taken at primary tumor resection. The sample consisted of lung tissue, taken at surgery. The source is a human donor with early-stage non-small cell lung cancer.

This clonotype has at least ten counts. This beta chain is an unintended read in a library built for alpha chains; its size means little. CDR3 DNA: TGTGCCAGCAGCTTAGTAGGGATGGGGGACACTGAAGCTTTCTTT. This translates into CASSLVGMGDTEAFF. The rearrangement links TRBV7-6 to TRBJ1-1; D is perhaps TRBD1 (5 bases). The CDR3 extends over 15 amino acids. Germline lookup yields CDR1 SGHVS and CDR2 FNYEAQ. V lost 1 base, J lost 3 bases, and 12 bases lay in between.

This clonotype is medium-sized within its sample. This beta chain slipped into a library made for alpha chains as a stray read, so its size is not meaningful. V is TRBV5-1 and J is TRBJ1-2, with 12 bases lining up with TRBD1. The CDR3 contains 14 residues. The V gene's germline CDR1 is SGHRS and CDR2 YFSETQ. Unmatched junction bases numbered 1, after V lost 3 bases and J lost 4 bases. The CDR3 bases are TGCGCCAGCAGCTGGGGACAGGGGGCCTATGGCTACACCTTC. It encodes CASSWGQGAYGYTF.

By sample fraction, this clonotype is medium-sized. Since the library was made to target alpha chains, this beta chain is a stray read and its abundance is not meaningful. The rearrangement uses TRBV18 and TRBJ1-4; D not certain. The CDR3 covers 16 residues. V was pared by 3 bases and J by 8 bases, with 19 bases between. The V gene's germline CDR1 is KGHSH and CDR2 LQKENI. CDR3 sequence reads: CASSPVRAALGEKLFF. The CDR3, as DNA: TGTGCCAGCTCACCTGTTCGTGCGGCTCTCGGGGAAAAACTGTTTTTT.

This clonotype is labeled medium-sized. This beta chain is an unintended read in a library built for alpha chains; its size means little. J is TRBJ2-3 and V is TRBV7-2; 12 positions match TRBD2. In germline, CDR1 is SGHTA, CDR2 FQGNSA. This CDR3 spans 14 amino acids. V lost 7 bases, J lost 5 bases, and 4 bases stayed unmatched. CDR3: CASMMGLAGDTQYF. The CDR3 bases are TGTGCCAGCATGATGGGACTAGCGGGAGATACGCAGTATTTT.

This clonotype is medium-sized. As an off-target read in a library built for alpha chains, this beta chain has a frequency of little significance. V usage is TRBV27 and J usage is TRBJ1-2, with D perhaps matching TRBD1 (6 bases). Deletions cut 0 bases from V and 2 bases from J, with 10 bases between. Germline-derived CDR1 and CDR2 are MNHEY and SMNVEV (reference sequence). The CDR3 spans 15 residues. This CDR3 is CASSLSPGANYGYTF. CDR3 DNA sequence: TGTGCCAGCAGTTTATCGCCGGGGGCGAACTATGGCTACACCTTC.

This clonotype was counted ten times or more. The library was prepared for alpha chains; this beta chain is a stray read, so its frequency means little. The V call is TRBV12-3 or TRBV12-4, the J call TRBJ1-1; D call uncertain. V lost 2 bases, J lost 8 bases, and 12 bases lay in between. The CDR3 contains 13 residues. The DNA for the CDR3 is TGTGCCAGCAGTTTATCGACTTATGGAGAAGCTTTCTTT. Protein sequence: CASSLSTYGEAFF.

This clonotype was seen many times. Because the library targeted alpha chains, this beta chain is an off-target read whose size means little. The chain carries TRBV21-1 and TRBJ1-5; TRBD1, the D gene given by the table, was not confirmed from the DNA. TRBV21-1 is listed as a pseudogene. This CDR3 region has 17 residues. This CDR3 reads CASSKARGRGSNQPQHF. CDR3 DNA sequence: TGTGCCAGCAGCAAAGCCCGGGGGCGCGGGAGCAATCAGCCCCAGCATTTT.

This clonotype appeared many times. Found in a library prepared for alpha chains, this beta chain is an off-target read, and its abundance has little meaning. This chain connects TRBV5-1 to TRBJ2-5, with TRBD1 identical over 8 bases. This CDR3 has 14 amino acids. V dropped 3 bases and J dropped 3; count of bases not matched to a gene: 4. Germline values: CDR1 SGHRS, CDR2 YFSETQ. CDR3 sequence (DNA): TGCGCCAGCAGCTATGGACAGGGCGAAGAGACCCAGTACTTC. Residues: CASSYGQGEETQYF. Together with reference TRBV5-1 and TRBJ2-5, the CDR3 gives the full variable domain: KAGVTQTPRYLIKTRGQQVTLSCSPISGHRSVSWYQQTPGQGLQFLFEYFSETQRNKGNFPGRFSGRQFSNSRSEMNVSTLELGDSALYLCASSYGQGEETQYFGPGTRLLVL.

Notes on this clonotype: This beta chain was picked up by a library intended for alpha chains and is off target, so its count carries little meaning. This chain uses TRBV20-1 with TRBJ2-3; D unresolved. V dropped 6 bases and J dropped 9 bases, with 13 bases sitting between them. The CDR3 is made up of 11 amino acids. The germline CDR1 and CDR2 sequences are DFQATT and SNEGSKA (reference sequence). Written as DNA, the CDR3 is TGCAGTGCGCAGCCCCGTGAGACGCAGTATTTT. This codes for CSAQPRETQYF.

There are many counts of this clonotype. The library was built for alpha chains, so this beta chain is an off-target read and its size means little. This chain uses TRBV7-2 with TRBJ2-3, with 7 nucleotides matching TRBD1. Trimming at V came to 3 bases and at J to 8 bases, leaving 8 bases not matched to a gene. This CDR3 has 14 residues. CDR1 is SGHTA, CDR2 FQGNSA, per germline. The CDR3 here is CASSFHRGTGTQYF. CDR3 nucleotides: TGTGCCAGCAGCTTTCACAGGGGCACCGGTACGCAGTATTTT.

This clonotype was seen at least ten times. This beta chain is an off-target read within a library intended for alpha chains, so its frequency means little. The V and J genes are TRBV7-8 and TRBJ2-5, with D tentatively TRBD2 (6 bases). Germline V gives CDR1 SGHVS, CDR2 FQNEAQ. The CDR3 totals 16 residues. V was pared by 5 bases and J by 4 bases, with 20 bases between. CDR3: CASSQVPTAGGETQYF. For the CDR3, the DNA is TGTGCCAGCAGCCAAGTCCCTACGGCCGGGGGAGAGACCCAGTACTTC. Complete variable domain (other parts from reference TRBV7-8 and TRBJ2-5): GAGVSQSPRYKVAKRGQDVALRCDPISGHVSLFWYQQALGQGPEFLTYFQNEAQLDKSGLPSDRFFAERPEGSVSTLKIQRTQQEDSAVYLCASSQVPTAGGETQYFGPGTRLLVL.

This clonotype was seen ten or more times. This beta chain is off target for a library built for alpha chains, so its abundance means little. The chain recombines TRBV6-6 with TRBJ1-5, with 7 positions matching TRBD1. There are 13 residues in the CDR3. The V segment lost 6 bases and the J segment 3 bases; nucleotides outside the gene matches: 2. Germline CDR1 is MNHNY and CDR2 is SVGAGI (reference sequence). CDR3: CASRTGNNQPQHF. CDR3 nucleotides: TGTGCCAGCAGGACAGGGAACAATCAGCCCCAGCATTTT.

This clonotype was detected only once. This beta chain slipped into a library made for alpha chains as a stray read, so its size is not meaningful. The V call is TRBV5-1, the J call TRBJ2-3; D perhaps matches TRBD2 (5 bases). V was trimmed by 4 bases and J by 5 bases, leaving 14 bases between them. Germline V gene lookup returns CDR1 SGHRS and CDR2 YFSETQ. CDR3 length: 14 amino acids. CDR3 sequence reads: CASSPPGGRDTQYF. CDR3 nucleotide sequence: TGCGCCAGCAGCCCCCCAGGAGGAAGAGATACGCAGTATTTT.

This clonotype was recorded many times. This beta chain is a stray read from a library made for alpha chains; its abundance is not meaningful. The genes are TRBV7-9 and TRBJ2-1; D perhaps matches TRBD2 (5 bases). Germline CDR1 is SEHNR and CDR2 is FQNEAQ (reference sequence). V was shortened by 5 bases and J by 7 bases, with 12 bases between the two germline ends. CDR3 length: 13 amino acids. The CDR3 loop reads CASSLDWANEQFF. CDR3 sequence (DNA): TGTGCCAGCAGCCTGGACTGGGCGAATGAGCAGTTCTTC.

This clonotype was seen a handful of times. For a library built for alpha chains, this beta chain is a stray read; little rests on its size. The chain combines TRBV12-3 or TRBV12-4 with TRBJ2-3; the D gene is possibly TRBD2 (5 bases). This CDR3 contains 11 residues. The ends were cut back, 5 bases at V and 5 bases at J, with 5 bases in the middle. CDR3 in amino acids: CASSRGDTQYF. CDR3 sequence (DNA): TGTGCCAGCAGTCGGGGAGATACGCAGTATTTT.

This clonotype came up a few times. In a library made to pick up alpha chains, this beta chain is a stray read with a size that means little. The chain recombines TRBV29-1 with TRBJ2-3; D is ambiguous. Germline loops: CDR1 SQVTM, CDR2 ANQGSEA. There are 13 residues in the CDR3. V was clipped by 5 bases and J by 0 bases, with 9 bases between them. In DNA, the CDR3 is TGCAGCGTTAGCCTACCGAGCACAGATACGCAGTATTTT. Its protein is CSVSLPSTDTQYF.

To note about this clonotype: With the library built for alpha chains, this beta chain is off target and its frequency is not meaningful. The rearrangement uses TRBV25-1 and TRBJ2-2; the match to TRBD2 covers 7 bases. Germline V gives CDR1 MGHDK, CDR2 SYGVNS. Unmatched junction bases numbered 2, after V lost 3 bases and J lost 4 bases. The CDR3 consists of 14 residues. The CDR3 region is CASSDWTSTGELFF. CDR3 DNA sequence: TGTGCCAGCAGTGACTGGACTAGCACCGGGGAGCTGTTTTTT.

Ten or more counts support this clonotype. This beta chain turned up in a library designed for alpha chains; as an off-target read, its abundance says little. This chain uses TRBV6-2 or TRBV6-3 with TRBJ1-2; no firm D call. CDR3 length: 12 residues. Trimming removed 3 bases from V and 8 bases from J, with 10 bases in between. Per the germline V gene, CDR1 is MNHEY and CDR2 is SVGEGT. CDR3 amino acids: CASSYDGVGYTF. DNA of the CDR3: TGTGCCAGCAGTTATGACGGCGTGGGCTACACCTTC.

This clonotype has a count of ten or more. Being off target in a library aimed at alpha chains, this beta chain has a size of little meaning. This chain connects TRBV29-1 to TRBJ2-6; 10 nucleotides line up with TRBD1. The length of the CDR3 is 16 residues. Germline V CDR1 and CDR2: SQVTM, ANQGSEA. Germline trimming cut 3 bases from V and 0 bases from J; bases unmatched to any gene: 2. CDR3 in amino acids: CSVEGTGVSGANVLTF. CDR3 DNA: TGCAGCGTTGAGGGGACAGGGGTCTCTGGGGCCAACGTCCTGACTTTC.

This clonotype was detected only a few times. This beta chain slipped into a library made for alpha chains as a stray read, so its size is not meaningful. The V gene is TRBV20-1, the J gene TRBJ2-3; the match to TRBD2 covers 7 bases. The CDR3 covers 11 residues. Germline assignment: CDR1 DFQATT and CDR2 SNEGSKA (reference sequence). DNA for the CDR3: TGCAGCGGGGGAGGGACAGATACGCAGTATTTT. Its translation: CSGGGTDTQYF.

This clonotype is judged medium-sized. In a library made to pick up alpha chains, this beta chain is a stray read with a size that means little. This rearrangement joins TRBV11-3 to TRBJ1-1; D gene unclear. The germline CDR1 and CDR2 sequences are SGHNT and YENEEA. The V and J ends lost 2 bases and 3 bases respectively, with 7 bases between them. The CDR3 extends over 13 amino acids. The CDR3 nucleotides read TGTGCCAGCAGCTTAAGAACCTACACTGAAGCTTTCTTT. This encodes CASSLRTYTEAFF.

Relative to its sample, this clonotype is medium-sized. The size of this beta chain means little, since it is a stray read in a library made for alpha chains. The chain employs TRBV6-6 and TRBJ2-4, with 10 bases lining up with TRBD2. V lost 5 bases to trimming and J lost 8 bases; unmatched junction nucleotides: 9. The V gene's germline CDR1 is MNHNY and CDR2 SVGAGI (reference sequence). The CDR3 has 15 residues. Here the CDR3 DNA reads TGTGCCAGCAGTCTAGCGGGAGAGGCGGTGGACATTCAGTACTTC. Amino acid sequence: CASSLAGEAVDIQYF.

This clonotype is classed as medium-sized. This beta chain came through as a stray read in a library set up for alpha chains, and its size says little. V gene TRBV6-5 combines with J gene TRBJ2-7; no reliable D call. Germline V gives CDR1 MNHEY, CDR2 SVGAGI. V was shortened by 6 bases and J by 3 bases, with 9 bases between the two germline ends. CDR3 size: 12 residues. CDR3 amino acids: CASSQNNYEQYF. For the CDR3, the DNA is TGTGCCAGCAGCCAGAACAACTACGAGCAGTACTTC.

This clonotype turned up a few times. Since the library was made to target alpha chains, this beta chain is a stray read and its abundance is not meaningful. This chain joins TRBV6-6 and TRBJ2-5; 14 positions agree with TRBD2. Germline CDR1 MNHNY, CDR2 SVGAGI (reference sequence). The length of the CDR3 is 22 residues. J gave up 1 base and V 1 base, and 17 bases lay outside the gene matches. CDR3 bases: TGTGCCAGCAGTTACTACCCCGGGACTAGCGGGAGAGAAGGGCCTTTCCAAGAGACCCAGTACTTC. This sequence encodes CASSYYPGTSGREGPFQETQYF.

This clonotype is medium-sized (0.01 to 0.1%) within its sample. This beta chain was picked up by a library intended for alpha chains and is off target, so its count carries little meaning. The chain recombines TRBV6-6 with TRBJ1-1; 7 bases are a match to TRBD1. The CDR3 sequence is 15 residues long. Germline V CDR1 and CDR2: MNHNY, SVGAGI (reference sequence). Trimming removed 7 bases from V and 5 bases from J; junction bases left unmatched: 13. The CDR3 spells CASKTNTGEGTEAFF. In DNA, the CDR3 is TGTGCCAGCAAGACAAACACAGGGGAGGGTACTGAAGCTTTCTTT.

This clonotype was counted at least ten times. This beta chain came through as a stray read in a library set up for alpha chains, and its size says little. This CDR3 is CAWAGTSHTDTQYF. DNA for the CDR3: TGTGCCTGGGCCGGGACCTCCCACACAGATACGCAGTATTTT. V is TRBV30 and J is TRBJ2-3, with D perhaps being TRBD1 or TRBD2 (5 bases each). The CDR3 consists of 14 residues. CDR1 GTSNPN and CDR2 SVGIG come from the germline V gene (reference sequence). The V and J ends lost 5 bases and 2 bases respectively, with 14 bases between them.

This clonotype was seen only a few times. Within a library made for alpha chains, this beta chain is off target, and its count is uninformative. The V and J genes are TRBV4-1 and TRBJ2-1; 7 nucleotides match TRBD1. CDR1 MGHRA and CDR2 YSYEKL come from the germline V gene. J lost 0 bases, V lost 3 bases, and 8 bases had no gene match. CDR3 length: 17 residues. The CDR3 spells CASSQAAGGSSYNEQFF. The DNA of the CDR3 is TGCGCCAGCAGCCAGGCCGCAGGGGGTTCCTCCTACAATGAGCAGTTCTTC.